This TCR beta chain was captured in a study of identical twins. cDNA molecules carried unique molecular identifiers, and template switching added a universal primer site. MiXCR, applied by TCRdb to the 5' RACE reads, yields one record per CDR3 protein. The sample holds about 240,000 distinct CDR3 sequences, about 11% seen once. CDR3 length: 14 residues. Unmatched junction bases numbered 4, after V lost 1 base and J lost 6 bases. Germline assignment: CDR1 SGHRS and CDR2 YFSETQ. At least ten counts were recorded for this clonotype. Its antigen is currently unknown. Study-wide points: Not following the same donors, the study drew its conclusions from cross-sectional statistical analysis. Models, which agreed with sharing between unrelated individuals, nonetheless underestimated the out-of-frame TCR alpha sharing seen in monozygotic twins.

The sample comprised memory T cells sorted from blood. V is TRBV5-1 and J is TRBJ2-3; 8 bases match TRBD2. The source of this sequence is a man aged 45-65 years in good health. The CDR3 here is CASSLNGGADTQYF. The CDR3 region has the DNA TGCGCCAGCAGCTTGAACGGGGGGGCGGATACGCAGTATTTT.